A single sample gave rise to the 10 T cell receptor beta chains below, sequenced in a study of blood T cell repertoires in COVID-19. Data came from immunoSEQ multiplex PCR; TCRdb stores just in-frame clones and leaves some out. The sample has about 170,000 clones, almost 85% seen once. What was sequenced was peripheral blood. The receptors here all came from a man aged 35 to 55 who had recovered from COVID-19.

This clone showed up just a few times. J is TRBJ2-7 and V is TRBV18; D is uncertain. CDR1 is KGHSH and CDR2 is LQKENI in the germline V gene. The CDR3 consists of 12 residues. Trimming took off 4 bases at V and 2 bases at J, with 6 bases between the two ends. DNA for the CDR3: TGTGCCAGCTCACTCCATCCCTACGAGCAGTACTTC. It codes for CASSLHPYEQYF.

This clone has only a few counts. The genes are TRBV10-3 and TRBJ2-2; TRBD2 might be the D (5 bases). This CDR3 has 12 amino acids. V was cut by 10 bases and J by 4 bases, with 10 bases left in between. Germline V gene sequence: CDR1 ENHRY, CDR2 SYGVKD. The CDR3 spells CATRTATGELFF. DNA for the CDR3: TGTGCCACCAGGACTGCCACCGGGGAGCTGTTTTTT.

The J gene is TRBJ1-6, the V gene TRBV18; a weak D match, TRBD1 (5 bases). V was cut by 0 bases and J by 9 bases, with 12 bases left in between. CDR3 length: 15 amino acids. Germline assignment: CDR1 KGHSH and CDR2 LQKENI. The CDR3: CASSPPRGGISPLHF. The CDR3 nucleotides read TGTGCCAGCTCACCACCTCGGGGGGGGATTTCACCCCTCCACTTT.

A remark on this clone: Other DNA sequences in the sample encode the same CDR3. The chain is built from TRBV2 and TRBJ2-1, with D perhaps matching TRBD1 (6 bases). V lost 7 bases to trimming and J lost 9 bases, with 7 bases between them. Germline loops: CDR1 SNHLY, CDR2 FYNNEI. The CDR3 has 10 amino acids. The CDR3 loop reads CASKGGEQFF. The CDR3 DNA reads TGTGCCAGCAAAGGGGGTGAGCAGTTCTTC.

The gene calls are TRBV3-1 (or the pseudogene TRBV3-2) and TRBJ2-6, with TRBD2 matching over 8 bases. The length of the CDR3 is 15 residues. The germline CDR1 and CDR2 sequences are LGHDT and YNNKEL (reference sequence). V lost 4 bases, J lost 2 bases, and 1 base stayed unmatched. The CDR3 here is CASSRAGAGANVLTF. The CDR3 nucleotides are TGTGCCAGCAGCCGAGCGGGAGCTGGGGCCAACGTCCTGACTTTC.

The chain carries TRBV4-3 and TRBJ2-2, with TRBD1 identical over 10 bases. The CDR3 runs 14 residues. CDR1 is LGHNA, CDR2 YSLEER, per germline. V gave up 6 bases and J gave up 6 bases; unmatched junction bases: 4. CDR3 region: CASRTGGEAGELFF. The CDR3 nucleotides read TGCGCCAGCAGGACAGGGGGCGAGGCCGGGGAGCTGTTTTTT.

The chain has TRBV4-3 and TRBJ2-2; D remains unclear. V lost 1 base and J 7 bases, leaving 7 bases between the germline ends. The germline CDR1 and CDR2 sequences are LGHNA and YSLEER. The CDR3 length is 13 residues. The CDR3 here is CASSQGGSGELFF. The CDR3 DNA reads as TGCGCCAGCAGCCAAGGAGGTAGCGGGGAGCTGTTTTTT.

The V gene is TRBV27, the J gene TRBJ2-7; 8 bases align to TRBD2. The CDR3 length is 15 residues. Germline lookup yields CDR1 MNHEY and CDR2 SMNVEV (reference sequence). With 3 bases clipped from V and 5 bases from J, the junction kept 9 bases outside the gene matches. This CDR3 reads CASSLGVAGLDEQYF. The CDR3, as DNA: TGTGCCAGCAGTTTGGGGGTAGCGGGACTCGACGAGCAGTACTTC.

The chain couples TRBV10-3 to TRBJ2-5, with a weak D call TRBD1 (6 bases). Germline assignment: CDR1 ENHRY and CDR2 SYGVKD. V lost 3 bases, J lost 4 bases, and 15 bases lay in between. The CDR3 is 15 residues long. CDR3 residues: CAISESGQQRETQYF. The CDR3, as DNA: TGTGCCATCAGTGAATCAGGACAGCAAAGAGAGACCCAGTACTTC.

This chain connects TRBV9 to TRBJ2-2, with D unresolved. The germline gives CDR1 SGDLS, CDR2 YYNGEE. This CDR3 is 13 amino acids long. Trimming cost V 3 bases and J 10 bases, with 13 bases left between them. The CDR3 DNA reads as TGTGCCAGCAGCGAACACCTCGCCCAGGAGCTGTTTTTT. Protein: CASSEHLAQELFF.